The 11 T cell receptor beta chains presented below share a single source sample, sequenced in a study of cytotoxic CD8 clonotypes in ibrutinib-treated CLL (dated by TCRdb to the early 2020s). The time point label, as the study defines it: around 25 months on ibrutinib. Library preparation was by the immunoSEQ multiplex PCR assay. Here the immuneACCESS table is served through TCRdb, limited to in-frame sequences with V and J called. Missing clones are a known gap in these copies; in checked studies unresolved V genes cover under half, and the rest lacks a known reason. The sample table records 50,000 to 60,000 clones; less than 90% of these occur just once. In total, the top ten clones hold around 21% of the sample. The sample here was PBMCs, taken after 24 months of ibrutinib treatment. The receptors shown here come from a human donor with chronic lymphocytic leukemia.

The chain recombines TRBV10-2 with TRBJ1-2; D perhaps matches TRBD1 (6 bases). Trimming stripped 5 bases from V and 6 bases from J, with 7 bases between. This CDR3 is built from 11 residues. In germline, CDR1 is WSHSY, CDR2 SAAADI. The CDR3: CASSNRDGYTF. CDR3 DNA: TGCGCCAGCAGTAACAGGGATGGCTACACCTTC.

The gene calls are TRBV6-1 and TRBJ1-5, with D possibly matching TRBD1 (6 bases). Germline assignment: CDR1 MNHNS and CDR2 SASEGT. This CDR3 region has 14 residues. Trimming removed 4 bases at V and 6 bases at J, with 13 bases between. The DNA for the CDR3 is TGTGCCAGCAGTGGAACAGGGATAGGTCAGCCCCAGCATTTT. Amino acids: CASSGTGIGQPQHF.

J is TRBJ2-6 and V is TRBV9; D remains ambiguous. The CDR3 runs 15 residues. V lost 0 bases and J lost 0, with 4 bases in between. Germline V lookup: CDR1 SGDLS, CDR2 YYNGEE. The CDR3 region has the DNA TGTGCCAGCAGCGTAGGAGGCTCTGGGGCCAACGTCCTGACTTTC. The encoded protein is CASSVGGSGANVLTF.

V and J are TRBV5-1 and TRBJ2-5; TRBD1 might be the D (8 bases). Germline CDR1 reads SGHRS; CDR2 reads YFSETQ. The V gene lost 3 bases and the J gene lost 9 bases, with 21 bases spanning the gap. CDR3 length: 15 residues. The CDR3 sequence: CASSSDRGGQGAQYF. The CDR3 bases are TGCGCCAGCAGCTCCGACAGGGGAGGGCAAGGGGCCCAGTACTTC.

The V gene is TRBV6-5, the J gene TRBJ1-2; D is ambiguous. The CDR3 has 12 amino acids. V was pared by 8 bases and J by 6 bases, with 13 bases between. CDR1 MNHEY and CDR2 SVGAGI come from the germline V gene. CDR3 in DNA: TGTGCCAGCGTTGGGTACTCAGATGGCTACACCTTC. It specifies CASVGYSDGYTF.

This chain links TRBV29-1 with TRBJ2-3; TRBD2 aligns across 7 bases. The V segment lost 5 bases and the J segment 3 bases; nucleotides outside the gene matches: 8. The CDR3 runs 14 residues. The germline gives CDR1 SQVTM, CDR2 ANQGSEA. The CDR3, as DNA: TGCAGCGTTATTACTGGGACTATAACAGATACGCAGTATTTT. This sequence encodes CSVITGTITDTQYF.

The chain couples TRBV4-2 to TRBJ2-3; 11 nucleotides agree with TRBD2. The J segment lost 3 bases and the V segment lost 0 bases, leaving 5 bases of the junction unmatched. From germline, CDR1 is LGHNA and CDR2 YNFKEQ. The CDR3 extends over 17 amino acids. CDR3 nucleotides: TGTGCCAGCAGCCAAGAGCACAGGACTAGCGGGACAGATACGCAGTATTTT. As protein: CASSQEHRTSGTDTQYF.

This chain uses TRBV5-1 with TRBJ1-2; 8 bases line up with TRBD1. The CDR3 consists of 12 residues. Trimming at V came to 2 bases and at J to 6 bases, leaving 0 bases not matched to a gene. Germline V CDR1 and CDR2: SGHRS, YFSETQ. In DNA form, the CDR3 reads TGCGCCAGCAGCTTACAGGGGGATGGCTACACCTTC. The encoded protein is CASSLQGDGYTF.

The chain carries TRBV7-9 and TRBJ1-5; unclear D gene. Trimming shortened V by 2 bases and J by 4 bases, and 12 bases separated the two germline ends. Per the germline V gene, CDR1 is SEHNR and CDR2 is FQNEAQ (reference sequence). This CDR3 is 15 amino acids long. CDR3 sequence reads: CASSLSEVGNQPQHF. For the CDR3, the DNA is TGTGCCAGCAGCTTATCAGAGGTTGGGAATCAGCCCCAGCATTTT. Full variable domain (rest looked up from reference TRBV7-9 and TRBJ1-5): DTGVSQNPRHKITKRGQNVTFRCDPISEHNRLYWYRQTLGQGPEFLTYFQNEAQLEKSRLLSDRFSAERPKGSFSTLEIQRTEQGDSAMYLCASSLSEVGNQPQHFGDGTRLSIL.

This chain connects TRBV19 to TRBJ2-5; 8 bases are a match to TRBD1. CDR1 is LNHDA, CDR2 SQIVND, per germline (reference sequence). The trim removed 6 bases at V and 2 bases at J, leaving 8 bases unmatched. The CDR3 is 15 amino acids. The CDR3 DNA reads TGTGCCAGTAGGGGGACAGGCCGTACTCAAGAGACCCAGTACTTC. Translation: CASRGTGRTQETQYF.

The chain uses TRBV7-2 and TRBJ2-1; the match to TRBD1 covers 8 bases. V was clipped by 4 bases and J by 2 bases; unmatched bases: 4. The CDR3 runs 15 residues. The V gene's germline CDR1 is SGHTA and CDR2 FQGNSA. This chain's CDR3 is CASSSGQGTYNEQFF. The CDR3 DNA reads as TGTGCCAGCAGCTCTGGACAGGGCACCTACAATGAGCAGTTCTTC.